The clone carrying this TCR beta chain has ten or more counts. The antigen remains unidentified. This record belongs to a study of regulatory T cells in long-lasting Graves disease. The study, taken as a whole, reports: Persistent patients had more shared public clonotypes (roughly 2,700) than new patients (approximately 920).

With iRepertoire HTBI primers and Arm-PCR of CDR3 regions, TCR beta libraries were built. Each CDR3 protein is one row after TCRdb ran MiXCR on the multiplex PCR reads. Here the sample spans 350,000 to 450,000 distinct CDR3 sequences, approximately 15% being singletons. Trimming cost V 1 base and J 4 bases, with 15 bases left between them. The CDR3 length is 15 residues. Germline V CDR1 and CDR2: DFQATT, SNEGSKA (reference sequence). Time point noted: newly diagnosed GD, antithyroid drugs for less than 3 months. The TCR library was made from RNA that had been extracted from PBMCs in TRIzol. These data also formed part of another study, on T cells in Graves' hyperthyroidism and ophthalmopathy. That publication notes: Hyperthyroidism was newly diagnosed in patients aged 18 to 65 (duration under 2 months). TCR CDR3 regions were first amplified by RT-PCR with HTBI primers.

This receptor was obtained from a woman aged 40 to 50 with Graves disease. V gene TRBV20-1 combines with J gene TRBJ2-3, with D perhaps TRBD1 (7 bases). The sample consisted of peripheral blood mononuclear cells (PBMCs), taken at new diagnosis, from a patient treated with antithyroid drugs. In DNA form, the CDR3 reads TGCAGTGCTAGAGCCAGGGGGGTTTGGGCAGATACGCAGTATTTT. Protein: CSARARGVWADTQYF.